This T cell receptor (beta chain) was observed in a study of CD8+ T cells in alopecia areata (dated by TCRdb to 2016 to 2019). For context, the study as a whole: The treated patients, all with moderate-to-severe alopecia areata, were enrolled in an open-label pilot trial of oral tofacitinib given at 5 to 10 mg twice daily. Patients stayed on tofacitinib for 6 to 18 months and then had 6 months of follow-up off drug so that delayed response and recurrence could be assessed. In both human patients and the C3H/HeJ mouse model, the study applied high-throughput TCRbeta sequencing to look at T cell clonal expansion in alopecia areata. In humans, TCRbeta sequencing was performed on scalp tissue and on sorted CD4+ and CD8+ peripheral blood T cells from healthy controls and from patients with patchy or totalis/universalis alopecia areata. Patients on tofacitinib were biopsied at baseline and after 4 and 24 weeks of treatment, and several of the patients also had a later scalp biopsy. Scalp clonality was compared among normal scalp (n=4), patchy alopecia areata scalp (n=8), and alopecia totalis/universalis scalp (n=8). RNA was extracted with the PAXgene miRNA kit for fixed scalp, the miRNeasy kit for PBMCs, and the RNeasy kit for mouse skin. Amplification of TCRbeta CDR3 regions was done by immunoSEQ multiplex PCR using 35 Vbeta forward primers and 13 Jbeta reverse primers.

The library was obtained by the immunoSEQ multiplex PCR assay. RNA was extracted from all samples and reverse transcribed into cDNA, which served as template for TCR sequencing. First-strand cDNA was synthesized using SuperScript III with a 2:1 mix of oligo-dT and random hexamers. A synthetic immune receptor repertoire was used to measure amplification bias, and any remaining bias was corrected computationally. In the paper's pipeline: After raw reads were preprocessed to remove errors, the CDR3 was defined following IMGT conventions as running from the conserved cysteine to phenylalanine. Clonality was calculated as 1 minus Shannon entropy normalized by log2 of the number of productive unique TCRs. Whether scalp clones were CD4 or CD8 was inferred by matching scalp TCRbeta sequences against CD4 and CD8 repertoires sorted from blood. The table comes from immuneACCESS by way of TCRdb, which keeps in-frame sequences with V and J called. Part of the clones is missing from these tables; in studies checked, under half for an unresolved V gene and the rest for unknown reasons. The V and J calls and clone size come from that table; D and trimming were worked out from the DNA. A total of 130,000 to 150,000 clones appear in this sample, around 51% of them only once. The ten largest clones add up to roughly 0.92% of the sample.

There are 14 amino acids in the CDR3, from cysteine to phenylalanine inclusive. The kept DNA is CDR3 alone, 42 bases in frame from the first base. V ends up 6 bases short and J 2 bases short, with an unmatched junction base count of 7. For CDR1 and CDR2, the germline V gene lists SGHVS and FNYEAQ. The sample's time point label is to be understood as: baseline before oral tofacitinib. Lesional scalp punch biopsies and peripheral blood were collected from alopecia areata patients. PBMCs were isolated by density centrifugation and stained for CD3, CD4 and CD8, after which CD4+ and CD8+ T cells were sorted on a FACSAria. Results the study describes overall, beyond this receptor: Compared with normal scalp, lesional scalp, particularly in alopecia totalis/universalis, had higher clonality and more expanded CD8+ clones, which suggests antigenic drive. Unlike mouse skin, which is dominated by gammadelta T cells, normal human skin has resident alphabeta T cells that are also sequenced, and this complicates analysis of the scalp TCR repertoire. Compared with mice, TCR sequences shared between patients were less clear, possibly partly because of HLA diversity across the patient population.

This clone was observed a handful of times. This clone's antigen is unknown. No base-level quality is on record; no much larger clone is a single base apart. The rearrangement combines TRBV7-6 with TRBJ2-7; TRBD1 lines up with 7 middle nucleotides. This TCR was recovered from a human donor with alopecia areata. Source: CD4+ T cells sorted from blood, taken at week 0. The CDR3 region reads CASSQTQGPYEQYF. The sequence in DNA is TGTGCCAGCAGTCAGACACAGGGGCCCTACGAGCAGTACTTC. With the portions outside the CDR3 filled from the reference TRBV7-6 and TRBJ2-7 genes, the complete variable region becomes GAGVSQSPRYKVTKRGQDVALRCDPISGHVSLYWYRQALGQGPEFLTYFNYEAQQDKSGLPNDRFSAERPEGSISTLTIQRTEQRDSAMYRCASSQTQGPYEQYFGPGTRLTVT.